This TCR beta chain came from a study of response to subunit inactivated influenza vaccine listed by TCRdb under 2018. Some background on the complete study: Deep quantitative T cell receptor repertoire profiling was used in the study to track responses to a trivalent subunit inactivated influenza vaccine.

Library construction relied on RT-PCR. Sequencer: Illumina HiSeq 2500. TCRdb took the public reads, trimmed them with fastp at Q25, ran MiXCR for clone calling and kept in-frame beta chains. Rows matching on CDR3 protein sequence are summarized as one entry with the most common DNA and genes. Counted in this sample were about 500,000 distinct CDR3 sequences; approximately 16% of them appeared once. The ten most abundant clones make up over 2.5% of the sample. From cysteine to phenylalanine, the CDR3 is 14 amino acids long. The DNA shown is the 42-base CDR3, in frame from base 1. The germline V gene provides CDR1 ENHRY and CDR2 SYGVKD. V is pruned by 4 bases and J by 4 bases, leaving 6 bases of the junction without a gene match. General study outcomes and caveats: The authors proposed that each seasonal influenza vaccination may bring in only a limited number of new T cells.

This clonotype was counted many times. Its binding antigen is unknown. Base quality data are lacking; no much larger clone is found one base away. Material: CD4+ T cells sorted from PBMCs, obtained less than 30 months after vaccination. The V gene is TRBV10-3 and the J gene is TRBJ1-1, and 7 junctional nucleotides match TRBD1. This TCR came from a man aged 50 to 75 who received an inactivated influenza vaccine. Donor details come from another sample of the same person, matched by shared clones. CDR3 sequence: CAISGPTGTTEAFF. In nucleotides, the sequence is TGTGCCATCAGTGGCCCGACAGGGACCACTGAAGCTTTCTTT.